The following is a T cell receptor (beta chain) sequence with its context. Authors' analysis steps: Amplification of reference gene primers was used by the study to estimate nucleated cell counts. Profiling relied on immunoSEQ multiplex PCR, and the TCRdb table lists in-frame clones only, not all of them. V and J calls and clone size are copied from that table; D and trimming were computed from the DNA. The sample carries 100,000 to 120,000 clones, nearly 90% recorded once. This entry is derived from a study of blood T cell repertoires in COVID-19. Study at large: Samples representing acute and convalescent COVID-19 were sourced from the United States, Italy and Spain. T cells, B-cell-depleted T cells, or PBMCs provided the cDNA or gDNA that served as material.

The sequencing sample was made of peripheral blood. This receptor was obtained from a human donor in a cohort sampled during active COVID-19.

The CDR3 DNA follows: TGTGCCATCAGTGAGACGACAGGGGTTGAGCAGTACTTC. Protein: CAISETTGVEQYF. The chain joins TRBV10-3 to TRBJ2-7, with 8 nucleotides matching TRBD1. V lost 2 bases to trimming and J lost 7 bases; unmatched junction nucleotides: 4. The germline CDR1 and CDR2 sequences are ENHRY and SYGVKD. The CDR3 is 13 residues long.